Listed below are T cell receptor beta chains from one sample, sequenced in a study of response to subunit inactivated influenza vaccine. TCRdb called the RT-PCR reads again in MiXCR, with one record for every CDR3 protein. The repertoire holds some 640,000 distinct CDR3 sequences, with more than 11% as singletons. The input for sequencing was PBMCs from blood, taken around 15 days before vaccination. The receptors were sampled from a man aged 50-59 years who received an inactivated influenza vaccine. CDR3s include the opening cysteine and the closing phenylalanine or tryptophan. The D gene is left open where the match is weak. Where a row states a size, it is once, few, many or the class of an expanded clone; other rows omit it.

abundance,j_gene,v_gene,d_gene,CDR3aa,CDR3nt
few,TRBJ2-1,TRBV15,TRBD2,CATSRKRTSGAYNEQFF,TGTGCCACCAGCAGAAAAAGGACTAGCGGAGCCTACAATGAGCAGTTCTTC
few,TRBJ2-7,TRBV15,.,CATSRDGGATYEQYF,TGTGCCACCAGCAGAGATGGGGGGGCCACCTACGAGCAGTACTTC
many,TRBJ2-7,TRBV5-1,.,CASSLVLSYEQYF,TGCGCCAGCAGCTTGGTGCTCTCCTACGAGCAGTACTTC
.,TRBJ2-2,TRBV27,TRBD2,CASMVGGGTGELFF,TGTGCCAGCATGGTCGGGGGGGGTACCGGGGAGCTGTTTTTT
.,TRBJ1-1,TRBV20-1,.,CSAIWTANTEAFF,TGCAGTGCTATTTGGACAGCCAACACTGAAGCTTTCTTT
.,TRBJ2-5,TRBV5-1,.,CASSIDVQETQYF,TGCGCCAGCAGCATAGACGTCCAAGAGACCCAGTACTTC
many,TRBJ2-5,TRBV7-7,.,CASSLNNQETQYF,TGTGCTAGCAGCCTGAATAACCAAGAGACCCAGTACTTC
few,TRBJ2-1,TRBV5-1,.,CASSSPGREFF,TGCGCCAGCAGCTCGCCGGGACGTGAGTTCTTC
few,TRBJ1-1,TRBV5-1,.,CASSFSEGDTEAFF,TGCGCCAGCAGCTTTTCAGAGGGGGACACTGAAGCTTTCTTT
.,TRBJ2-1,TRBV4-1,.,CASSQVSGGFREQFF,TGCGCCAGCAGCCAAGTATCGGGGGGCTTTCGAGAGCAGTTCTTC
many,TRBJ2-1,TRBV7-9,.,CASSLDGGDYNEQFF,TGTGCCAGCAGCTTAGACGGGGGCGACTACAATGAGCAGTTCTTC
few,TRBJ2-4,TRBV7-9,.,CASSLGVNIQYF,TGTGCCAGCAGCTTAGGCGTGAACATTCAGTACTTC
.,TRBJ2-7,TRBV7-8,TRBD2,CASSFRGGLPYEQYF,TGTGCCAGCAGCTTCCGCGGGGGGCTCCCCTACGAGCAGTACTTC
many,TRBJ2-7,TRBV10-3,.,CAISQVLAGRSEQYF,TGTGCCATCAGTCAAGTTTTGGCAGGGCGGTCCGAGCAGTACTTC
.,TRBJ2-7,TRBV28,TRBD1,CASKEGQGAGEQYF,TGTGCCAGCAAGGAGGGACAGGGTGCGGGTGAGCAGTACTTC
.,TRBJ2-7,TRBV7-9,.,CASSLESSANYEQYF,TGTGCCAGCAGCTTAGAGTCTAGCGCTAACTACGAGCAGTACTTC
many,TRBJ2-5,TRBV20-1,TRBD2,CSARWPSIGGIMETQYF,TGCAGTGCTAGATGGCCCTCCATCGGGGGGATTATGGAGACCCAGTACTTC
.,TRBJ2-1,TRBV18,.,CASQVGASGEQFF,TGTGCCAGCCAAGTGGGTGCCTCGGGGGAGCAGTTCTTC
.,TRBJ2-1,TRBV11-3,.,CASSSGALGDEQFF,TGTGCCAGCAGCTCAGGAGCTCTAGGGGATGAGCAGTTCTTC
.,TRBJ2-4,TRBV27,TRBD1,CASSFSQLQGKNIQYF,TGTGCCAGCAGTTTTTCGCAACTACAGGGGAAAAACATTCAGTACTTC
few,TRBJ2-4,TRBV6-2/TRBV6-3,TRBD1,CASSPPDTRGRDVTKNIQYF,TGTGCCAGCAGTCCTCCAGATACAAGGGGGCGCGATGTGACCAAAAACATTCAGTACTTC
.,TRBJ2-1,TRBV7-2,TRBD1,CASSNNRGLQLGEQFF,TGTGCCAGCAGCAACAACAGGGGGTTACAATTGGGTGAGCAGTTCTTC
.,TRBJ2-3,TRBV5-1,TRBD2,CASSLGGTSLGTDTQYF,TGCGCCAGCAGCTTGGGCGGGACTAGCCTGGGCACAGATACGCAGTATTTT
many,TRBJ2-3,TRBV9,TRBD2,CASSASGGRTDTQYF,TGTGCCAGCAGCGCCTCGGGGGGTCGCACAGATACGCAGTATTTT
.,TRBJ2-1,TRBV6-2/TRBV6-3,TRBD2,CASSYVPGAGSYNEQFF,TGTGCCAGCAGTTACGTGCCGGGAGCGGGGTCCTACAATGAGCAGTTCTTC
.,TRBJ1-2,TRBV20-1,.,CSATGHVYGYTF,TGCAGTGCTACCGGACACGTCTATGGCTACACCTTC
.,TRBJ1-2,TRBV16,TRBD1,CASSPDRVPGGYTF,TGTGCCAGCAGCCCCGACAGGGTCCCAGGTGGCTACACCTTC
many,TRBJ1-2,TRBV29-1,.,CSVVFAGPYGYTF,TGCAGCGTTGTTTTTGCAGGTCCATATGGCTACACCTTC
.,TRBJ1-2,TRBV10-3,.,CAISEPGTSPKYGYTF,TGTGCCATCAGTGAGCCCGGGACATCGCCCAAATATGGCTACACCTTC
.,TRBJ2-3,TRBV7-9,.,CASSLAGAGSTDTQYF,TGTGCCAGCAGCTTAGCGGGGGCTGGTAGCACAGATACGCAGTATTTT
few,TRBJ2-3,TRBV5-1,.,CASSFQTSSTDTQYF,TGCGCCAGCAGCTTCCAGACGTCTAGCACAGATACGCAGTATTTT
few,TRBJ1-1,TRBV2,.,CASKLGRSFMNTEAFF,TGTGCCAGCAAACTAGGACGGAGTTTCATGAACACTGAAGCTTTCTTT
.,TRBJ2-6,TRBV12-3/TRBV12-4,.,CASRTTGANVLTF,TGTGCCAGCAGAACTACCGGGGCCAACGTCCTGACTTTC
.,TRBJ1-4,TRBV10-3,TRBD1,CAISQGDNEKLFF,TGTGCCATCAGCCAGGGGGACAATGAAAAACTGTTTTTT
few,TRBJ2-3,TRBV6-2/TRBV6-3,TRBD2,CASSARTSSDTQYF,TGTGCCAGCAGTGCACGGACTAGCTCAGATACGCAGTATTTT
.,TRBJ2-5,TRBV20-1,.,CSASLRTGLRETQYF,TGCAGTGCTAGCCTCAGAACGGGGTTAAGAGAGACCCAGTACTTC
once,TRBJ2-1,TRBV20-1,TRBD1,CSAGDVQGAYYNEQFF,TGCAGTGCTGGGGACGTCCAGGGGGCGTATTACAATGAGCAGTTCTTC